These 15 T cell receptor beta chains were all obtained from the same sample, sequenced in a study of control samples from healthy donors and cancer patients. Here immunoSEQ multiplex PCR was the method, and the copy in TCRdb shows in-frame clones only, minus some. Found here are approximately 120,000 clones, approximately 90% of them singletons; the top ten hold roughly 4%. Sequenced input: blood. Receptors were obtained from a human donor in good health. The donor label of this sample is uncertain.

The CDR3 sequence: CASSSTGDYEQYF. DNA for the CDR3: TGTGCCAGCAGCTCAACAGGGGACTACGAGCAGTACTTC. This chain uses TRBV5-6 with TRBJ2-7; 7 bases are a match to TRBD1. Germline values: CDR1 SGHDT, CDR2 YYEEEE. The CDR3 length is 13 residues. Trimming cost V 3 bases and J 3 bases; bases outside gene matches: 3.

This chain's CDR3 is CASSPGLNQPQHF. The CDR3 nucleotides read TGTGCCAGCTCACCAGGTCTGAATCAGCCCCAGCATTTT. This chain connects TRBV18 to TRBJ1-5, with D uncertain. V lost 2 bases to trimming and J lost 4 bases, with 6 bases between them. This CDR3 region has 13 residues. Germline values: CDR1 KGHSH, CDR2 LQKENI.

For the CDR3, the DNA is TGTGCCATCAGGAGCGGGCCCAAGGGGGATAGCACTGAAGCTTTCTTT. Residues: CAIRSGPKGDSTEAFF. The rearrangement links TRBV10-3 to TRBJ1-1, with TRBD1 as a possible D gene (6 bases). The CDR3 extends over 16 amino acids. The germline CDR1 and CDR2 sequences are ENHRY and SYGVKD. V lost 6 bases, J lost 4 bases, and 21 bases lay in between.

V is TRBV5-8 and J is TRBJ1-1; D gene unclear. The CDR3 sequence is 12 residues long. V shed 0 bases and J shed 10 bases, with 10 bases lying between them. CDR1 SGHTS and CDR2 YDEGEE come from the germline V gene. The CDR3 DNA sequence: TGTGCCAGCAGCTTGGATACCTCTTCAGCTTTCTTT. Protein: CASSLDTSSAFF.

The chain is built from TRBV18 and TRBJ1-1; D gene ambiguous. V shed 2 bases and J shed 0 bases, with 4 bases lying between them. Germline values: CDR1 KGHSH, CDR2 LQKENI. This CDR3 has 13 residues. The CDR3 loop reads CASSPDMNTEAFF. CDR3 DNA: TGTGCCAGCTCACCAGACATGAACACTGAAGCTTTCTTT.

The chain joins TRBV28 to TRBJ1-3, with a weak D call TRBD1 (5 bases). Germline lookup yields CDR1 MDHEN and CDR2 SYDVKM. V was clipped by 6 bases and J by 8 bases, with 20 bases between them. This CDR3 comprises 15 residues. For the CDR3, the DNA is TGTGCCAGCAGCGATCCCGGCCCAGGGACGCACACCATATATTTT. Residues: CASSDPGPGTHTIYF. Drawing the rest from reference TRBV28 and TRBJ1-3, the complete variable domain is DVKVTQSSRYLVKRTGEKVFLECVQDMDHENMFWYRQDPGLGLRLIYFSYDVKMKEKGDIPEGYSVSREKKERFSLILESASTNQTSMYLCASSDPGPGTHTIYFGEGSWLTVV.

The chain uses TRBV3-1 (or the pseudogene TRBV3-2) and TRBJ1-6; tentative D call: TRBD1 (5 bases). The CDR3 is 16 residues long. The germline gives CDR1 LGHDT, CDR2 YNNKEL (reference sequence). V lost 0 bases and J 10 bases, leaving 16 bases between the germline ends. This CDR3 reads CASSQEWGVGNSPLHF. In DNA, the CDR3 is TGTGCCAGCAGCCAAGAATGGGGGGTGGGAAACTCACCCCTCCACTTT.

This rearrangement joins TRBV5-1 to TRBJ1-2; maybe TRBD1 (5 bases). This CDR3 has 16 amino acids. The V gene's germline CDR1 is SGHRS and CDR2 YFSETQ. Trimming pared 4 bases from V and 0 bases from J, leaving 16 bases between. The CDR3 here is CASSPALTAANYGYTF. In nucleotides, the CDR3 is TGCGCCAGCAGCCCCGCATTGACAGCCGCTAACTATGGCTACACCTTC.

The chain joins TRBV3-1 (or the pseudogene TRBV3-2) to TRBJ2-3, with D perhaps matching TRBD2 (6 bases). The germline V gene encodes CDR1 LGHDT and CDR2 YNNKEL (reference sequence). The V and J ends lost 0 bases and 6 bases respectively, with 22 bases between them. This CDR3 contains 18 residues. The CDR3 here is CASSQDQMRRRDLDTQYF. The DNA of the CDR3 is TGTGCCAGCAGCCAAGATCAAATGCGTCGCCGGGACTTGGATACGCAGTATTTT.

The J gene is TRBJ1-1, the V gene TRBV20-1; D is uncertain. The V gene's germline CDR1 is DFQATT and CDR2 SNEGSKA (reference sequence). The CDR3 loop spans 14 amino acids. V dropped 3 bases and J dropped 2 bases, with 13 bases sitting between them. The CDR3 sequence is CSASWQAVNTEAFF. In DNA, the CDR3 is TGCAGTGCTAGTTGGCAGGCGGTAAACACTGAAGCTTTCTTT.

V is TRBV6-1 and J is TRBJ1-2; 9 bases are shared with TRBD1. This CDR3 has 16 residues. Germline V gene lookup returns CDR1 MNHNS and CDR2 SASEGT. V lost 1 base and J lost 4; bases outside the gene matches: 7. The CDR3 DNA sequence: TGTGCCAGCAGTGAAGTTGGTGGACAGGGGAGCTATGGCTACACCTTC. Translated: CASSEVGGQGSYGYTF.

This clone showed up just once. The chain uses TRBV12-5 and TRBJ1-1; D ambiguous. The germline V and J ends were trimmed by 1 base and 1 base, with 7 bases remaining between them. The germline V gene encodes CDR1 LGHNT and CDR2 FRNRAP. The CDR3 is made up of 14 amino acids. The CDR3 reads CASGLGHQNTEAFF. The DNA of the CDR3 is TGTGCTAGTGGTTTGGGACACCAGAACACTGAAGCTTTCTTT.

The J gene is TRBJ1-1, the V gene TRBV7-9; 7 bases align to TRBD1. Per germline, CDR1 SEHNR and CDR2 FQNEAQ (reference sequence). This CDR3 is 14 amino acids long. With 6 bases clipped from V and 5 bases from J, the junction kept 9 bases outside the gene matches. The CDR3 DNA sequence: TGTGCCAGCAGATCTGAGGGGGCAGGGACTGAAGCTTTCTTT. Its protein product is CASRSEGAGTEAFF.

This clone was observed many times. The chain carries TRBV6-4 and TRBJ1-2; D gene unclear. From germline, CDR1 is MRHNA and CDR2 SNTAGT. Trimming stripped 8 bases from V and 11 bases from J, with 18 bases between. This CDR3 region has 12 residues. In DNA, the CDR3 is TGTGCCAGCCAAGGAGCAGACTTTAGGTACACCTTC. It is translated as CASQGADFRYTF.

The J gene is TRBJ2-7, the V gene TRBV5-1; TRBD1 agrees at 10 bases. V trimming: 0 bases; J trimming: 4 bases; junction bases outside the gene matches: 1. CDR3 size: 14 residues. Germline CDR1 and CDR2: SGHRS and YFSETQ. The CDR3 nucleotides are TGCGCCAGCAGCTTGGTGGGACAGGGGTACGAGCAGTACTTC. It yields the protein CASSLVGQGYEQYF.